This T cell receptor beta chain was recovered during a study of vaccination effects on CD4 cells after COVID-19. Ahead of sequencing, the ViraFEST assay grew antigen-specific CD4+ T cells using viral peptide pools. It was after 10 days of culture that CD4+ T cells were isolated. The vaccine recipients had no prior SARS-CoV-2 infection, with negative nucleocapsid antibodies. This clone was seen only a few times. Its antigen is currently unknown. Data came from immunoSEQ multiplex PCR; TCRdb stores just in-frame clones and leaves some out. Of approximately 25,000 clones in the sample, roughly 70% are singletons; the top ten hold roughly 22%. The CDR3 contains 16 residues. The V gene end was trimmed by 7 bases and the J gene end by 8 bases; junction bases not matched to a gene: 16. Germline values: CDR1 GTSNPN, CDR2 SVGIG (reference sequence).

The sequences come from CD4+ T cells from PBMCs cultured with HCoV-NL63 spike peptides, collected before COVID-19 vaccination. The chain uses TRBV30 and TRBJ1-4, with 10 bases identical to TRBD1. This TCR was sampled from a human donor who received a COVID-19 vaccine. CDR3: CASRESTGGWGEKLFF. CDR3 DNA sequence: TGTGCCTCACGTGAATCGACAGGGGGCTGGGGAGAAAAACTGTTTTTT. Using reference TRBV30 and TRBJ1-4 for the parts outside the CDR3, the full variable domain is SQTIHQWPATLVQPVGSPLSLECTVEGTSNPNLYWYRQAAGRGLQLLFYSVGIGQISSEVPQNLSASRPQDRQFILSSKKLLLSDSGFYLCASRESTGGWGEKLFFGSGTQLSVL.